This entry concerns a single T cell receptor (beta chain). The treatment denotes: approximately 18 received Ad26.COV2.S at low or high dose, single or two shots; 5 received placebo; per-sample allocation not given. The samples were gathered on day 63 after the first injection of vaccine or placebo. The sample comes from a study of Ad26.COV2.S vaccination and SARS-CoV-2 variants. Assay used: immunoSEQ multiplex PCR; TCRdb lists only in-frame clones, some missing. The sample has fewer than 500,000 clones, about nine tenths seen once. Germline V gene lookup returns CDR1 SGHTA and CDR2 FQGTGA. Trimming cost V 5 bases and J 2 bases; bases outside gene matches: 11. The CDR3 runs 17 residues.

The clonotype originates from a person aged 18-65 years who received the Ad26.COV2.S COVID-19 vaccine or a placebo. The chain links TRBV7-3 to TRBJ2-3, with 9 bases fitting TRBD2. Material: peripheral blood, obtained in a trial of Ad26.COV2.S vaccine versus placebo. DNA of the CDR3: TGTGCCAGCAGCCCAATCGGCGGGAGGGTTCACACAGATACGCAGTATTTT. It specifies CASSPIGGRVHTDTQYF.